Below are 6 T cell receptor beta chains sequenced from a single sample in a study of blood T cell repertoires in COVID-19 (TCRdb year 2020). Library preparation used the immunoSEQ multiplex PCR assay. Drawn from immuneACCESS, this table holds only the in-frame rearrangements with V and J called that TCRdb kept. Clones are partly lost; checked studies trace under half to an unresolved V gene and leave the rest unexplained. In this sample the table shows 400,000 to 550,000 clones, around 89% of which occur a single time. Clones ranked in the top ten supply 4% to 5.5% of the sample. The sample taken for sequencing was peripheral blood. These receptors all stem from a woman in her thirties with acute or convalescent COVID-19.

The chain recombines TRBV18 with TRBJ2-7; TRBD1 agrees at 9 bases. This CDR3 spans 17 amino acids. With 3 bases clipped from V and 3 bases from J, the junction kept 12 bases outside the gene matches. Germline CDR1 and CDR2: KGHSH and LQKENI. Here the CDR3 reads CASSPGIRRDRVYEQYF. The CDR3 nucleotides read TGTGCCAGCTCACCGGGGATACGCCGGGACAGGGTCTACGAGCAGTACTTC.

The J gene is TRBJ2-4, the V gene TRBV15; 7 bases match TRBD1. The CDR3 totals 14 residues. J was trimmed by 6 bases and V by 1 base; bases with no gene match: 3. The germline gives CDR1 LNHNV, CDR2 YYDKDF (reference sequence). The CDR3 DNA is TGTGCCACCAGCAGAGCCGGGACAGCAAACATTCAGTACTTC. Its translation: CATSRAGTANIQYF.

This clone appeared once. The same CDR3 also results from other DNA sequences found in this sample. This rearrangement joins TRBV29-1 to TRBJ2-7, with 8 bases fitting TRBD1. The germline V gene has CDR1 SQVTM and CDR2 ANQGSEA. The ends lost 6 bases at V and 7 bases at J; junction bases unmatched: 5. The CDR3 consists of 11 residues. CDR3 residues: CSVQGAGEQYF. CDR3 bases: TGCAGCGTCCAGGGGGCGGGGGAGCAGTACTTC.

CDR3: CAWSEGRLAGKPPSPQYF. CDR3 in DNA: TGTGCCTGGAGTGAGGGGCGACTAGCGGGGAAACCCCCATCTCCCCAGTACTTC. The rearrangement joins TRBV30 to TRBJ2-5; TRBD2 matches at 11 bases. Trimming cost V 1 base and J 9 bases; bases outside gene matches: 19. The CDR3 extends over 18 amino acids. In germline, CDR1 is GTSNPN, CDR2 SVGIG (reference sequence).

The rearrangement joins TRBV12-3 or TRBV12-4 to TRBJ2-2, with D hard to call. CDR3 length: 13 residues. V lost 6 bases, J lost 2 bases, and 7 bases lay in between. The CDR3 DNA sequence: TGTGCCAGCAGACAGAGCAACACCGGGGAGCTGTTTTTT. This codes for CASRQSNTGELFF.

The chain is built from TRBV28 and TRBJ1-5, with TRBD1 as a possible D gene (6 bases). The CDR3 sequence is 17 residues long. Germline-derived CDR1 and CDR2 are MDHEN and SYDVKM. The V end was cut by 5 bases, the J end by 2 bases, with 19 bases between. The CDR3 is CASSDPGHRSRNQPQHF. For the CDR3, the DNA is TGTGCCAGCAGTGATCCGGGACACCGAAGCCGCAATCAGCCCCAGCATTTT.